One and the same sample provided the 18 T cell receptor beta chains below, sequenced in a study of cytomegalovirus exposure and HLA in healthy donors. Use of 60 Vbeta and 13 Jbeta primers characterized the PCR. Only in-frame clones appear in the TCRdb table, and some are missing; sequencing was by immunoSEQ multiplex PCR. The table includes about 120,000 clones, approximately 72% detected once. The sample taken for sequencing was PBMCs. Source of these receptors: a man aged 18-30 years in good health and CMV-seronegative.

The V call is TRBV7-9, the J call TRBJ2-1, with a tentative D call TRBD2 (5 bases). Trimming left V 5 bases short and J 9 bases short, with 11 bases between. This CDR3 has 12 residues. Germline V gene lookup returns CDR1 SEHNR and CDR2 FQNEAQ (reference sequence). DNA for the CDR3: TGTGCCAGCAGCCCCGCGGCGGGTGAGCAGTTCTTC. It encodes CASSPAAGEQFF. Using reference TRBV7-9 and TRBJ2-1 for the parts outside the CDR3, the full variable domain is DTGVSQNPRHKITKRGQNVTFRCDPISEHNRLYWYRQTLGQGPEFLTYFQNEAQLEKSRLLSDRFSAERPKGSFSTLEIQRTEQGDSAMYLCASSPAAGEQFFGPGTRLTVL.

The rearrangement uses TRBV6-6 and TRBJ2-4, with TRBD2 matching 7 bases. The CDR3 length is 13 residues. CDR1 and CDR2 (germline): MNHNY, SVGAGI (reference sequence). The V segment lost 5 bases and the J segment 6 bases; nucleotides outside the gene matches: 4. DNA of the CDR3: TGTGCCAGCAGTCCCTCGGGGGGAAACATTCAGTACTTC. This gives the protein CASSPSGGNIQYF.

This rearrangement joins TRBV2 to TRBJ2-7, with D perhaps matching TRBD1 (6 bases). Germline CDR1 is SNHLY and CDR2 is FYNNEI. Trimming pared 6 bases from V and 0 bases from J, leaving 12 bases between. This CDR3 has 14 amino acids. The CDR3 protein is CASSTGLGSYEQYF. Here the CDR3 DNA reads TGTGCCAGCAGCACAGGGTTAGGCTCCTACGAGCAGTACTTC.

This clone is a singleton in its sample. CDR3 protein: CASSQDPGTGGAETQYF. The DNA for the CDR3 is TGTGCCAGCAGCCAAGACCCCGGGACAGGGGGCGCCGAGACCCAGTACTTC. V is TRBV4-2 and J is TRBJ2-5; 12 nucleotides align to TRBD1. The CDR3 extends over 17 amino acids. Germline-derived CDR1 and CDR2 are LGHNA and YNFKEQ. V gave up 0 bases and J gave up 5 bases; unmatched junction bases: 7.

This chain uses TRBV30 with TRBJ2-3, with no clear D. This CDR3 region has 13 residues. V was cut by 2 bases and J by 3 bases, with 9 bases left in between. In germline, CDR1 is GTSNPN, CDR2 SVGIG (reference sequence). CDR3: CAWSRGTTDTQYF. DNA for the CDR3: TGTGCCTGGAGTAGAGGAACAACAGATACGCAGTATTTT.

This clone came up a few times. The DNA of the CDR3 is TGCAGCGTTAAACGACAGGGCCGTAATGAGCAGTTCTTC. Its translation is CSVKRQGRNEQFF. This rearrangement joins TRBV29-1 to TRBJ2-1, with 7 bases fitting TRBD1. The CDR3 length is 13 residues. V shed 5 bases, J shed 7 bases, and the junction held 8 bases outside the gene matches. CDR1 SQVTM and CDR2 ANQGSEA come from the germline V gene.

In this sample, this clone turned up a few times. The chain carries TRBV11-2 and TRBJ2-1; 12 bases fit TRBD2. Germline lookup yields CDR1 SGHAT and CDR2 FQNNGV. The CDR3 contains 15 residues. V shed 6 bases and J 5 bases; nucleotides not matched to a gene: 5. The CDR3 sequence is CASRPTSGSNNEQFF. Here the CDR3 DNA reads TGTGCCAGCAGACCGACTAGCGGGAGTAACAATGAGCAGTTCTTC.

The chain joins TRBV5-6 to TRBJ2-1; possible D gene TRBD2, 5 bases. The CDR3 contains 14 residues. Germline V gene lookup returns CDR1 SGHDT and CDR2 YYEEEE. Trimming took off 5 bases at V and 3 bases at J, with 12 bases between the two ends. The CDR3 is CASRRRGSYNEQFF. DNA for the CDR3: TGTGCCAGCAGACGACGTGGGAGCTACAATGAGCAGTTCTTC.

This chain links TRBV5-6 with TRBJ2-3; no clear D. This CDR3 is built from 16 residues. Trimming cost V 2 bases and J 1 base, with 14 bases left between them. Germline CDR1 SGHDT, CDR2 YYEEEE. This chain's CDR3 is CASSFRPILGTDTQYF. As DNA, the CDR3 is TGTGCCAGCAGCTTTCGCCCTATTCTGGGCACAGATACGCAGTATTTT. Full variable domain (rest looked up from reference TRBV5-6 and TRBJ2-3): DAGVTQSPTHLIKTRGQQVTLRCSPKSGHDTVSWYQQALGQGPQFIFQYYEEEERQRGNFPDRFSGHQFPNYSSELNVNALLLGDSALYLCASSFRPILGTDTQYFGPGTRLTVL.

J is TRBJ2-7 and V is TRBV11-2; D call uncertain. The germline gives CDR1 SGHAT, CDR2 FQNNGV. Trimming pared 2 bases from V and 3 bases from J, leaving 14 bases between. There are 15 residues in the CDR3. The CDR3 reads CASSLTQWAFYEQYF. CDR3 bases: TGTGCCAGCAGCTTAACCCAGTGGGCGTTCTACGAGCAGTACTTC.

This chain connects TRBV28 to TRBJ2-3; D gene ambiguous. Germline CDR1 reads MDHEN; CDR2 reads SYDVKM. The ends were cut back, 5 bases at V and 2 bases at J, with 17 bases in the middle. The CDR3 runs 16 residues. The CDR3: CASSLNELVLTDTQYF. The CDR3, as DNA: TGTGCCAGCAGTCTCAACGAACTCGTCCTCACAGATACGCAGTATTTT.

V and J are TRBV6-5 and TRBJ1-5; 7 positions agree with TRBD1. Germline CDR1 reads MNHEY; CDR2 reads SVGAGI. The CDR3 is 13 amino acids. The ends lost 7 bases at V and 4 bases at J; junction bases unmatched: 4. The chain's CDR3 is CASTTGVNQPQHF. In DNA, the CDR3 is TGTGCCAGCACCACAGGGGTTAATCAGCCCCAGCATTTT.

The table lists this clone with a few counts. This chain joins TRBV18 and TRBJ1-4; D is undetermined. V shed 4 bases and J shed 0 bases, with 6 bases lying between them. CDR1 is KGHSH, CDR2 LQKENI, per germline. The CDR3 loop spans 14 amino acids. CDR3 DNA: TGTGCCAGCTCACAACTCGCAACTAATGAAAAACTGTTTTTT. This gives the protein CASSQLATNEKLFF.

This clone appeared a single time. The gene calls are TRBV29-1 and TRBJ1-2; weak D call: TRBD1 (6 bases). The germline gives CDR1 SQVTM, CDR2 ANQGSEA. V dropped 8 bases and J dropped 5 bases, with 21 bases sitting between them. CDR3 length equals 14 residues. The CDR3: CSSTSAGAGYGYTF. The CDR3 nucleotides are TGCAGCTCCACCAGCGCGGGGGCTGGGTATGGCTACACCTTC.

V and J are TRBV7-6 and TRBJ2-7; TRBD1 aligns across 7 bases. The germline gives CDR1 SGHVS, CDR2 FNYEAQ. This CDR3 has 13 amino acids. V was pared by 1 base and J by 5 bases, with 2 bases of the junction left unmatched. CDR3 nucleotides: TGTGCCAGCAGCTTAGGGCAGGGGGACGAGCAGTACTTC. The encoded protein is CASSLGQGDEQYF.

V gene TRBV28 combines with J gene TRBJ1-2, with TRBD1 matching over 9 bases. Germline CDR1 MDHEN, CDR2 SYDVKM. This CDR3 contains 13 residues. J gave up 3 bases and V 5 bases, and 1 base lay outside the gene matches. CDR3 DNA: TGTGCCAGCAGTACAGGGGGCGACTATGGCTACACCTTC. As protein: CASSTGGDYGYTF.

This chain joins TRBV9 and TRBJ2-2; D may be TRBD2 (5 bases). CDR1 and CDR2 (germline): SGDLS, YYNGEE. With 0 bases removed from V and 5 bases from J, the gap between germline ends came to 5 bases. The CDR3 loop spans 13 amino acids. Here the CDR3 DNA reads TGTGCCAGCAGCGTAGAGCGGACCGGGGAGCTGTTTTTT. This sequence encodes CASSVERTGELFF.

The J gene is TRBJ2-5, the V gene TRBV28; no definite D call. The CDR3 loop spans 11 amino acids. Germline V gives CDR1 MDHEN, CDR2 SYDVKM. V lost 7 bases and J lost 5, with 8 bases in between. CDR3 sequence (DNA): TGTGCCAGCATCGCCCAGGAGACCCAGTACTTC. This gives the protein CASIAQETQYF.